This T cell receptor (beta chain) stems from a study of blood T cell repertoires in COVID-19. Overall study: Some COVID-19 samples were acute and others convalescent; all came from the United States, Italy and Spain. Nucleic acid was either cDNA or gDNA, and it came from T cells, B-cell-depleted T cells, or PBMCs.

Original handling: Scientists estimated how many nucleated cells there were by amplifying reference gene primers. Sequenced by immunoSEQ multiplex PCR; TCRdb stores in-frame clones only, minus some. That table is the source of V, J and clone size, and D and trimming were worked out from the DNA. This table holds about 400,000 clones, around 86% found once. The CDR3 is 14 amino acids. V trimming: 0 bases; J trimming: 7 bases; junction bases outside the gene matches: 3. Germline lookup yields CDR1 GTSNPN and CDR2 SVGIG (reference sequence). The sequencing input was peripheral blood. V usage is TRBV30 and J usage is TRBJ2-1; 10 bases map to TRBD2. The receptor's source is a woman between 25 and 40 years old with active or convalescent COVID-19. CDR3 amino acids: CAWSVLAGWNEQFF. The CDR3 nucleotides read TGTGCCTGGAGTGTACTAGCGGGATGGAATGAGCAGTTCTTC.